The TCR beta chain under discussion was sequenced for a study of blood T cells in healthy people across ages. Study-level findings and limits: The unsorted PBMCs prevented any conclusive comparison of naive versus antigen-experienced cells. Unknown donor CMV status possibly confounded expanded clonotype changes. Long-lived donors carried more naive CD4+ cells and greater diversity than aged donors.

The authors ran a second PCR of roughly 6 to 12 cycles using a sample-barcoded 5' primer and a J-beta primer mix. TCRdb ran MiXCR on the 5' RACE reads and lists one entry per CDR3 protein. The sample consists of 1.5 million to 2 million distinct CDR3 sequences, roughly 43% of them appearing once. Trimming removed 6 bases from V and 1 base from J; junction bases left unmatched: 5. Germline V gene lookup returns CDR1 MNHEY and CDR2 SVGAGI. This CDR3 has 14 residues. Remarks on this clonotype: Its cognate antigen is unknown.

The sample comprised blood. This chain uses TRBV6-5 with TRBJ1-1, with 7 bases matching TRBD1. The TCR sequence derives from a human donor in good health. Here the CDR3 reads CASRIRQGNTEAFF. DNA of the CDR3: TGTGCCAGCAGAATAAGACAGGGGAACACTGAAGCTTTCTTT.